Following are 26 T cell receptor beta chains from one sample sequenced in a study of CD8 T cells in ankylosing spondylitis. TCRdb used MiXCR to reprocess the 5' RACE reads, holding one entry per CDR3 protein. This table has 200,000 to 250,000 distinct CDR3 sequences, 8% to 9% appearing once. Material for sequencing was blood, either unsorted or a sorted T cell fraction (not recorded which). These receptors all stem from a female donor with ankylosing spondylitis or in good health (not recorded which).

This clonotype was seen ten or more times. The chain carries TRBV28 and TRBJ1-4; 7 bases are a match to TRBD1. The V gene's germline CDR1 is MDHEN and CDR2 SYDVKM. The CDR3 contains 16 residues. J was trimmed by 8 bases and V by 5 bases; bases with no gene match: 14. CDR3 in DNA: TGTGCCAGCAGTACGCCCCTGACAGGGTTGAGGGAAAAACTGTTTTTT. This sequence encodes CASSTPLTGLREKLFF.

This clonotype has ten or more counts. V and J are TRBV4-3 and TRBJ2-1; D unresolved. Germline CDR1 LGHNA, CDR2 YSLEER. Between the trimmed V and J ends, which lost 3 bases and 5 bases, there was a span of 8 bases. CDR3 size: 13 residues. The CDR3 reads CASSQGFNNEQFF. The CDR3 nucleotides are TGCGCCAGCAGCCAGGGTTTTAACAATGAGCAGTTCTTC.

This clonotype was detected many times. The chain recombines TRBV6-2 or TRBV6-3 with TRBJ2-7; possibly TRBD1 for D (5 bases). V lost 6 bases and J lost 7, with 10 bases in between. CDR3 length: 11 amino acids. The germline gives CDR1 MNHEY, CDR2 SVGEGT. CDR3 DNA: TGTGCCAGCAGCCCAGGGTTGGAGCAGTACTTC. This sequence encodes CASSPGLEQYF.

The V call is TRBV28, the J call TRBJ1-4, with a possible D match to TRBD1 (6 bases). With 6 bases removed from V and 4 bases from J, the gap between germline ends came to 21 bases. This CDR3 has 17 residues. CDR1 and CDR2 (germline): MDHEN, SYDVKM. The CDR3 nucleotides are TGTGCCAGCAGCTTGCCTTTATCCGGGACAATTAATGAAAAACTGTTTTTT. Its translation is CASSLPLSGTINEKLFF.

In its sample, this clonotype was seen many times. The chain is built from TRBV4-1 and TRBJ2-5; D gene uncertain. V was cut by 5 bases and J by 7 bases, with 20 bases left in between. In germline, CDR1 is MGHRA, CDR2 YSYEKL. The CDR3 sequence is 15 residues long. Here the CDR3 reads CASSFRPSESGTQYF. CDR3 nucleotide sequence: TGCGCCAGCAGCTTTCGACCGTCCGAGTCGGGGACCCAGTACTTC.

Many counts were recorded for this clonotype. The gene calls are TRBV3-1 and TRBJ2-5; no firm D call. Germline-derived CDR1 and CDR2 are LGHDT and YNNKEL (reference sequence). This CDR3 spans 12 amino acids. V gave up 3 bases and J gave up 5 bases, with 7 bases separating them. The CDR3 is CASSHSWETQYF. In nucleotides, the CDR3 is TGTGCCAGCAGCCACAGCTGGGAGACCCAGTACTTC.

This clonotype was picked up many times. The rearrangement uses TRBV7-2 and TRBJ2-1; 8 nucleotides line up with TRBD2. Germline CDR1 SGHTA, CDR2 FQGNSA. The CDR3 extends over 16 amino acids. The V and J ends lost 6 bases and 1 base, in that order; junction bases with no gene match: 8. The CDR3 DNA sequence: TGTGCCAGCAGAGGTCCAGCGGGAGTTTCCTACAATGAGCAGTTCTTC. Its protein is CASRGPAGVSYNEQFF.

CDR3 amino acids: CASSSDSSNQPQHF. The CDR3 bases are TGTGCCAGCAGCTCCGACAGTAGCAATCAGCCCCAGCATTTT. The gene calls are TRBV11-2 and TRBJ1-5, with a possible D match to TRBD1 (5 bases). The CDR3 is made up of 14 amino acids. The V gene's germline CDR1 is SGHAT and CDR2 FQNNGV. The V end lost 4 bases, the J end lost 0 bases, and 7 bases lay between the germline ends.

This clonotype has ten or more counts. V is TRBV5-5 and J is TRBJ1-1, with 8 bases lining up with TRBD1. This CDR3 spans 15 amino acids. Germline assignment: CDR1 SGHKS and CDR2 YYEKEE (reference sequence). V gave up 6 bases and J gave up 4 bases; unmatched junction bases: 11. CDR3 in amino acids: CASTSGQGMGTEAFF. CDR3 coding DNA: TGTGCCAGCACTTCCGGACAGGGAATGGGCACTGAAGCTTTCTTT.

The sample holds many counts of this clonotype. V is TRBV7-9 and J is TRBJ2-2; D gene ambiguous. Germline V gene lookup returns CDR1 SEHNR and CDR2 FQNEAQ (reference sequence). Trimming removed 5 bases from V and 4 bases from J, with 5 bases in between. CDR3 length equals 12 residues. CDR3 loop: CASSHSTGELFF. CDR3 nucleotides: TGTGCCAGCAGCCACTCCACCGGGGAGCTGTTTTTT.

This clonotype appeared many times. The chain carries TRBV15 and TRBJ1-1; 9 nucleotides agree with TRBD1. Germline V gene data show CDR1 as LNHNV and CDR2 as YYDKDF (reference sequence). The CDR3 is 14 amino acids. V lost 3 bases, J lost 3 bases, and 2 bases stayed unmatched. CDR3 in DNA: TGTGCCACCAGCAGGGGGACAGGGCACACTGAAGCTTTCTTT. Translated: CATSRGTGHTEAFF.

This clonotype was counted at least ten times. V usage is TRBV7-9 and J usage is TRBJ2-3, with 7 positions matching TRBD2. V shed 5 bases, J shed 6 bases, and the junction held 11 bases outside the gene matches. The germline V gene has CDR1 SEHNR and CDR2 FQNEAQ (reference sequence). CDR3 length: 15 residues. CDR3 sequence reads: CASSARGAGYDTQYF. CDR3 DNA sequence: TGTGCCAGCAGCGCGAGAGGAGCGGGATATGATACGCAGTATTTT.

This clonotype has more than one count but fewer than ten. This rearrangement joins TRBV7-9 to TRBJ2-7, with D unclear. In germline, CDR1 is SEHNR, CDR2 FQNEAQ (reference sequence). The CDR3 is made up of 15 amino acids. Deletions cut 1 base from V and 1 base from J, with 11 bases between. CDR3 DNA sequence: TGTGCCAGCAGCTTAGAGGGTGAGTCATCCTACGAGCAGTACTTC. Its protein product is CASSLEGESSYEQYF.

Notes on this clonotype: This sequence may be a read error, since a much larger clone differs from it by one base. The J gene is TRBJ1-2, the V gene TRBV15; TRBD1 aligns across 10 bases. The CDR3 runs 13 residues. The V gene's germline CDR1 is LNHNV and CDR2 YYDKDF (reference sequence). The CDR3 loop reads CTTSRDRGNGYTF. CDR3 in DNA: TGTACCACCAGCAGGGACAGGGGCAATGGCTACACCTTC.

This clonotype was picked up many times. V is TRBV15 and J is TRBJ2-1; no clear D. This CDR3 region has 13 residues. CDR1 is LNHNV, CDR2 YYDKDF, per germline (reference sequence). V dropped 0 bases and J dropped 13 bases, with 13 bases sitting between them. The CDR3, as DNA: TGTGCCACCAGCAGAGATCGGCAAGATGGACAGTTCTTC. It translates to CATSRDRQDGQFF.

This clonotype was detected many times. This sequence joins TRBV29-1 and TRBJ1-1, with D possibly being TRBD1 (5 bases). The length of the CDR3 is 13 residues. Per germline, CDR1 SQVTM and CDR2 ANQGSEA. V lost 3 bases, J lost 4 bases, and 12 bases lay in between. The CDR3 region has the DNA TGCAGCGTTGAGGGGGGGGTTTCCACTGAAGCTTTCTTT. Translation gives CSVEGGVSTEAFF.

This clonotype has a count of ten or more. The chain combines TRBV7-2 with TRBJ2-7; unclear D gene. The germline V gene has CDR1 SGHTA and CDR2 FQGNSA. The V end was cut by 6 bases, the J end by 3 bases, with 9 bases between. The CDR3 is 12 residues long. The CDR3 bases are TGTGCCAGCAGTTTACACCACTACGAGCAGTACTTC. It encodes CASSLHHYEQYF.

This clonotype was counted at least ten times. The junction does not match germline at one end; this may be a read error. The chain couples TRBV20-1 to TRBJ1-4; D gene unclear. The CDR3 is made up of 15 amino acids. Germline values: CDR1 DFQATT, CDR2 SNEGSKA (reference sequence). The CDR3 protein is CSATMTPLEGEKLFF. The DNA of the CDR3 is TGCAGTGCTACAATGACCCCACTAGAAGGTGAAAAACTGTTCTTT.

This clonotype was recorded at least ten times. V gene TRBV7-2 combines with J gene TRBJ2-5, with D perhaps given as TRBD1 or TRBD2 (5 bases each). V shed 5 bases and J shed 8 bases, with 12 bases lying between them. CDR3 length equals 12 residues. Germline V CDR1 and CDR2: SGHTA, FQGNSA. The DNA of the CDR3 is TGTGCCAGCAGCCCTGTTGGGGGAACCCAGTACTTC. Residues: CASSPVGGTQYF.

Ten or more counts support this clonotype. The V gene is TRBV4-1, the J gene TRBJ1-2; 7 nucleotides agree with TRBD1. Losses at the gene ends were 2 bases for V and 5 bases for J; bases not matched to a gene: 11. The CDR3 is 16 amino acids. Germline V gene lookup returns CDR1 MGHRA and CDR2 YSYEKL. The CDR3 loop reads CASSQSPGQLLYGYTF. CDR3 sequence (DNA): TGCGCCAGCAGCCAATCTCCGGGACAGCTCCTATATGGCTACACCTTC.

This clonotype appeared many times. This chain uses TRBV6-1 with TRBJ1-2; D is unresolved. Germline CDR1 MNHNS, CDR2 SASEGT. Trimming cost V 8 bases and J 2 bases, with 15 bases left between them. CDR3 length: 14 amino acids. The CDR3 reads CASRSGVENYGYTF. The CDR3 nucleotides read TGTGCCAGCCGAAGTGGGGTAGAGAACTATGGCTACACCTTC.

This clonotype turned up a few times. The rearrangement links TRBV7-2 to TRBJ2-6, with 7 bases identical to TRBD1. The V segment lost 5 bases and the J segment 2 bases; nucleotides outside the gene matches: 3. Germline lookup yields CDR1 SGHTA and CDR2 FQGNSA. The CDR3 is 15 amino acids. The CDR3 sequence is CASSLRGPGANVLTF. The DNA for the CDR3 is TGTGCCAGCAGCCTTAGGGGGCCTGGGGCCAACGTCCTGACTTTC.

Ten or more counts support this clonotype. The CDR3 loop is CASSPSSRDSYEQYF. The CDR3 DNA is TGTGCCAGCTCACCAAGCTCCCGAGACTCCTACGAGCAGTACTTC. The chain has TRBV18 and TRBJ2-7, with unresolved D. Trimming removed 2 bases from V and 0 bases from J, with 11 bases in between. The length of the CDR3 is 15 residues. Germline values: CDR1 KGHSH, CDR2 LQKENI.

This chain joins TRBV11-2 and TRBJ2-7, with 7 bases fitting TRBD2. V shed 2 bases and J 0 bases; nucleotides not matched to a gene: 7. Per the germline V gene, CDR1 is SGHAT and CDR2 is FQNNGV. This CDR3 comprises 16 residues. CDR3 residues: CASSLPWDYRSYEQYF. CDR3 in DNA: TGTGCCAGCAGCTTACCCTGGGACTACCGCTCCTACGAGCAGTACTTC.

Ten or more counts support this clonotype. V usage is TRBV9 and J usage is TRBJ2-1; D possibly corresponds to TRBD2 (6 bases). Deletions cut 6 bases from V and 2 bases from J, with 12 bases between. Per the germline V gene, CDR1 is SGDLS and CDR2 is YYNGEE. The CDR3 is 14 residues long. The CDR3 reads CASNAGSTYNEQFF. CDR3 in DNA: TGTGCCAGCAATGCGGGATCTACCTACAATGAGCAGTTCTTC.

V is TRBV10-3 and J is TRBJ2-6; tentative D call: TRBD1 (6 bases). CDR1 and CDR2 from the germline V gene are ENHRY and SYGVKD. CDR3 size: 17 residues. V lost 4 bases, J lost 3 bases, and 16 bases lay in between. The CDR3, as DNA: TGTGCCATCAGTGGTCAGGGGCTCGTCGATGGGGCCAACGTCCTGACTTTC. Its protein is CAISGQGLVDGANVLTF.